Listed below are T cell receptor beta chains from one sample, sequenced in a study of T-cell memory formation after mild COVID-19. Via MiXCR, TCRdb re-called the 5' RACE reads, giving one row per CDR3 protein. Among approximately 410,000 distinct CDR3 sequences listed, roughly a quarter were seen once. What was sequenced was PBMCs or a T cell subset sorted from them (not recorded which). These receptors were obtained from an adult woman who had mild COVID-19 (a few samples of this study predate the infection). Cell type and time point are not known. Each CDR3 is given with its conserved first and last residue. The order of the fields is J gene, V gene, CDR3 protein.

>TRBJ1-2|TRBV7-2
CASSRVGGAGYTF
>TRBJ1-5|TRBV5-1
CASSLSGGREPQHF
>TRBJ2-5|TRBV10-3
CAISRSTQETQYF
>TRBJ1-1|TRBV4-3
CASSQDSAGNTEAFF
>TRBJ2-3|TRBV7-6
CASSLAGRDTQYF
>TRBJ2-7|TRBV29-1
CSVVEGYEQYF
>TRBJ1-4|TRBV7-9
CASSLQGAQGEKLFF
>TRBJ2-1|TRBV20-1
CSARYQLAGGEVMGEQFF
>TRBJ2-7|TRBV12-3/TRBV12-4
CASSDRGGGEQYF
>TRBJ1-3|TRBV9
CASSVEQGGNTIYF
>TRBJ1-2|TRBV12-3/TRBV12-4
CASRGQVINTF
>TRBJ1-3|TRBV20-1
CSASIWGDTIYF
>TRBJ1-5|TRBV11-2
CASSLDPTGNQPQHF
>TRBJ2-3|TRBV7-2
CASSLMDRRPPDTQYF
>TRBJ1-1|TRBV7-2
CASSLRVTGYTEAFF
>TRBJ2-7|TRBV25-1
CASSDQGTGNYEQYF
>TRBJ1-5|TRBV6-6
CASSYSYEGNQPQHF
>TRBJ2-1|TRBV5-1
CASSLATSGRAEQFF
>TRBJ1-1|TRBV2
CASSDRQVPSTEAFF
>TRBJ2-3|TRBV19
CASSIRFREGTDTQYF
>TRBJ2-7|TRBV14
CASGPTSYEQYF
>TRBJ2-5|TRBV3-1
CASSLGRTSPVTQYF
>TRBJ1-5|TRBV3-1
CASSPGDRGHDQPQHF
>TRBJ1-2|TRBV7-2
CASSLGQGPNYGYTF
>TRBJ1-5|TRBV5-1
CASSLGAGQPQHF
>TRBJ2-5|TRBV7-2
CASSLGLAPETQYF
>TRBJ2-2|TRBV3-1
CASSRTGGNGELFF
>TRBJ2-3|TRBV12-3/TRBV12-4
CASSLNDLTDTQYF
>TRBJ2-1|TRBV11-2
CASSPQEGYLDNKQFF
>TRBJ2-7|TRBV24-1
CATSDGWGEQYF
>TRBJ2-7|TRBV7-2
CASSGRQGGSYEQYF
>TRBJ2-3|TRBV4-2
CASSQGLEADTQYF
>TRBJ1-1|TRBV29-1
CSVGAGDAFF
>TRBJ2-5|TRBV11-3
CASSPRTSGSLLEETQYF
>TRBJ2-3|TRBV10-3
CALGGGTDTQYF
>TRBJ2-2|TRBV7-9
CASSTGQGSNTGELFF
>TRBJ2-7|TRBV12-3/TRBV12-4
CASSRTPGYEQYF
>TRBJ2-2|TRBV9
CASSAAGGWENTGELFF
>TRBJ2-5|TRBV18
CASSPTDGTGVETQYF
>TRBJ2-7|TRBV4-1
CASSQDGGNEQYF
>TRBJ2-3|TRBV7-2
CASSVRGGTDTQYF
>TRBJ2-3|TRBV11-2
CASSLVTRGRPDTQYF
>TRBJ1-1|TRBV14
CASSQEYVNTEAFF
>TRBJ2-7|TRBV4-1
CASSHSDRYEQYF
>TRBJ2-3|TRBV5-6
CASSFPGTGTDTQYF
>TRBJ1-2|TRBV2
CASSGTGNYGYTF
>TRBJ1-1|TRBV30
CAWTLLGGLNTEAFF
>TRBJ1-1|TRBV7-2
CASRLTRTDTEAFF
>TRBJ2-3|TRBV11-2
CASSRGTSGPDTQYF
>TRBJ2-2|TRBV20-1
CSAPGEWNTGELFF
>TRBJ2-1|TRBV9
CASSLGLLHNEQFF
>TRBJ2-1|TRBV7-6
CASSERGLNEQFF
>TRBJ2-1|TRBV12-3/TRBV12-4
CASSPGTLIYNEQFF
>TRBJ2-7|TRBV20-1
CSARAGQGIYEQYF
>TRBJ1-5|TRBV29-1
CSVETDSNQPQHF
>TRBJ2-1|TRBV5-4
CASSGPEGRGKFF
>TRBJ2-3|TRBV10-3
CAIQNHQGGSTDTQYF